Shown below are 5 T cell receptor beta chains from a single sample sequenced in a study of blood T cell repertoires in COVID-19. The method was immunoSEQ multiplex PCR; TCRdb's version includes in-frame clones alone and lacks a portion of them. The sample yields fewer than 300,000 clones, roughly 85% seen once. Sequencing used peripheral blood. All receptors come from a man aged 45-65 years with active or convalescent COVID-19.

The rearrangement joins TRBV6-4 to TRBJ2-1, with 8 bases that match TRBD2. CDR1 MRHNA and CDR2 SNTAGT come from the germline V gene. V shed 2 bases, J shed 10 bases, and the junction held 10 bases outside the gene matches. CDR3 length equals 15 residues. CDR3 coding DNA: TGTGCCAGCAGTGACGCGGGACTAGGACTGATCGAGCAGTTCTTC. Protein sequence: CASSDAGLGLIEQFF.

The V call is TRBV18, the J call TRBJ1-1; D is uncertain. The V end lost 8 bases, the J end lost 1 base, and 11 bases lay between the germline ends. The CDR3 is 13 residues long. CDR1 is KGHSH, CDR2 LQKENI, per germline. The CDR3 DNA follows: TGTGCCAGCATCCTTACAGAGAACACTGAAGCTTTCTTT. This translates into CASILTENTEAFF.

The rearrangement links TRBV7-8 to TRBJ2-1, with TRBD2 as a possible D gene (5 bases). V was clipped by 7 bases and J by 5 bases, with 21 bases between them. From germline, CDR1 is SGHVS and CDR2 FQNEAQ. This CDR3 spans 16 amino acids. The CDR3 nucleotides are TGTGCCAGCACGCGAACTACTAGTCGGAGAAACAATGAGCAGTTCTTC. This sequence encodes CASTRTTSRRNNEQFF.

Notes on this clone: The identical CDR3 is also encoded by other nucleotide sequences in the sample. The chain links TRBV5-1 to TRBJ2-5, with unresolved D. V was cut by 1 base and J by 1 base, with 8 bases left in between. Germline CDR1 is SGHRS and CDR2 is YFSETQ. The CDR3 length is 14 residues. The DNA for the CDR3 is TGCGCCAGCAGCTTGATCCATAGCCAAGAGACCCAGTACTTC. Residues: CASSLIHSQETQYF.

This sequence joins TRBV30 and TRBJ1-2; TRBD1 aligns across 8 bases. The CDR3 consists of 13 residues. Germline V gives CDR1 GTSNPN, CDR2 SVGIG (reference sequence). The trim removed 8 bases at V and 3 bases at J, leaving 8 bases unmatched. The CDR3 DNA reads as TGTGCCCATGGACAGGGCAGAGACTATGGCTACACCTTC. It yields the protein CAHGQGRDYGYTF.